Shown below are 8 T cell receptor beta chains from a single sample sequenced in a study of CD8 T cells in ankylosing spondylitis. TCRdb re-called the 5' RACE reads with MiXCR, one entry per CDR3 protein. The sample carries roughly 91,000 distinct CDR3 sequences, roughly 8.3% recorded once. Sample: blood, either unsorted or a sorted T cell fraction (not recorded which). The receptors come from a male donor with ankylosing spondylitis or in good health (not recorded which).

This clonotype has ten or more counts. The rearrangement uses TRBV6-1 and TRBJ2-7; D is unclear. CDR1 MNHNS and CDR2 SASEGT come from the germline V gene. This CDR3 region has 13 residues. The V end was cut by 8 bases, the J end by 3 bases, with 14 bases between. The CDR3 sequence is CASAYLGYYEQYF. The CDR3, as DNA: TGTGCCAGCGCTTATCTGGGGTACTACGAGCAGTACTTC.

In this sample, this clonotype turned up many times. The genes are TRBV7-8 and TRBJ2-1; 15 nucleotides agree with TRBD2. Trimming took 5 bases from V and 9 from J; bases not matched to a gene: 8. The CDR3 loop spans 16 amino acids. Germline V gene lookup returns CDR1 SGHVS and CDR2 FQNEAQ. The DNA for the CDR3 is TGTGCCAGCAGCCCCTGGACTAGCGGGGGGGCATCTGAGCAGTTCTTC. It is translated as CASSPWTSGGASEQFF.

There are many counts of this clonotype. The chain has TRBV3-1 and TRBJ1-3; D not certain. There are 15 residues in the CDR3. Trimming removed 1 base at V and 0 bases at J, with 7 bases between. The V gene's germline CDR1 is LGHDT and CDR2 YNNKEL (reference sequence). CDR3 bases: TGTGCCAGCAGCCAAGTGGCCAGCTCTGGAAACACCATATATTTT. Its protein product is CASSQVASSGNTIYF.

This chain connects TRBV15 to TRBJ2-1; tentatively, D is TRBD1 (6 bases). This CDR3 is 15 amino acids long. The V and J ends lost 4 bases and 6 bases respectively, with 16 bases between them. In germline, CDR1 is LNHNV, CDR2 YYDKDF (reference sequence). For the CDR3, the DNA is TGTGCCACCAGCACGCACAGGGATAGGTTCAATGAGCAGTTCTTC. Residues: CATSTHRDRFNEQFF.

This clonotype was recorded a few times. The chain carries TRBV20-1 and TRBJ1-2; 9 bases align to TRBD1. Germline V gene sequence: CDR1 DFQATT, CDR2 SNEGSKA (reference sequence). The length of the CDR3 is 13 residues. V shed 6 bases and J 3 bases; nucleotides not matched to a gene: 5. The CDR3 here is CSARTGDDYGYTF. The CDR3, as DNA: TGCAGTGCCCGGACAGGGGATGACTATGGCTACACCTTC.

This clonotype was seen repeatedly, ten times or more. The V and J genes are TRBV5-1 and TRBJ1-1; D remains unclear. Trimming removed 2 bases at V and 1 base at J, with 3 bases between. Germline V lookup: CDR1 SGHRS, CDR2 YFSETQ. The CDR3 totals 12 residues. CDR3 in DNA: TGCGCCAGCAGCTTTACGAACACTGAAGCTTTCTTT. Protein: CASSFTNTEAFF.

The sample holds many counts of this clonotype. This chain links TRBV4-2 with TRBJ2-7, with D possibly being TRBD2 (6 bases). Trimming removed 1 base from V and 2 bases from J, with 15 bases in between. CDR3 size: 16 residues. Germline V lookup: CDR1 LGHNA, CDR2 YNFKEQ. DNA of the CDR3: TGTGCCAGCAGCCAAGCGGGATACGGAGGGACCTACGAGCAGTACTTC. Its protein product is CASSQAGYGGTYEQYF.

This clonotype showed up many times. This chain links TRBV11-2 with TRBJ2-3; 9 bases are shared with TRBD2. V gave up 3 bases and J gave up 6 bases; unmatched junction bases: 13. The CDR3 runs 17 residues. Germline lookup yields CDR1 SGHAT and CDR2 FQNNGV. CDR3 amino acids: CASSLSSRVAGVDTQYF. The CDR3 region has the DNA TGTGCCAGCAGCTTGTCTTCAAGGGTAGCGGGAGTCGATACGCAGTATTTT.